This T cell receptor (beta chain) originates from a study of the immune and genomic landscape of osteosarcoma (TCRdb year 2020). Looking at the study overall: The overall cohort was composed of roughly 50 pediatric and adult patients with high-grade osteosarcoma, and a median age at diagnosis of about 25 years (range 5-81) was recorded. The cohort was enriched for poor-risk disease, as unfavorable pathologic response to standard therapy was shown in roughly 74% of the cohort and approximately 69% of the cohort were deceased. Patients in the overall cohort were around 60% male, and more than 70% presented with localized disease at diagnosis. The study profiled osteosarcoma specimens with whole genome, RNA and T-cell receptor sequencing plus immunohistochemistry and reverse phase protein arrays to define immunogenic potential. TCR sequencing results were integrated with transcriptome, protein array and immunostaining data to characterize the osteosarcoma immunogenomic landscape. The goal of the study was to explain why immune checkpoint inhibitors have shown limited clinical activity in osteosarcoma. Two samples from the same tumor site were contributed by each of a few patients. Results and caveats for the whole study, not just this receptor: In five cases, a single hyperexpanded clone dominated the repertoire, and each of these five cases had fewer than 100 T-cell clonotypes. Although TCR productive clonality was higher in the immune-hot C3 cluster than in the cold C1 cluster, TCR productive clonality was still low overall. No statistical method determined sample size because osteosarcoma is rare and all possible samples were collected. Rather than matched normal tissue, external data from normal skin and healthy peripheral blood provided the clonality benchmarks. Matched blood was collected from only a couple of patients, alongside the frozen tumor specimens. Overall, productive TCR clonality was low, with a mean of 0.09 and a maximum of 0.3, which suggests limited clonal expansion of T cells.

TCR beta chain CDR3 regions were immunosequenced using the ImmunoSEQ Assay (Adaptive Biotechnologies). In the paper's pipeline: TCRB rearrangements, read counts, read proportions and gene usage were exported through the ImmunoSEQ Analyzer platform. T-cell clonality was calculated from productive rearrangements as 1 minus Pielou's evenness. In the clonal space homeostasis analysis, clonotypes were grouped as rare, small, medium, large or hyperexpanded (0.01 to 1 of the repertoire). TCR productive clonality was compared across immune clusters C1, C2 and C3 using the Wilcoxon rank sum test. TCRdb's version of the immuneACCESS table is confined to in-frame rearrangements and falls short of the full clone set. An unresolved V gene accounts for under half of the shortfall where checked; the remainder is of unknown origin. The V and J calls and the clone size are those of that table, but D and trimming were determined from the DNA. Present in this sample are about 1,300 clones, over 60% of which were seen just once. About 40% of the sample is taken by the ten largest.

On this clone: Its antigen is not yet known. No quality values exist for individual bases; no much larger clone is one base distant.

Specimens were post-treatment primary, local recurrence and metastasis tumors from poor-prognosis patients. Frozen resected lung metastases of osteosarcoma were used as metastasis specimens. From a lookup of the germline V gene (reference sequence), CDR1 and CDR2 are SEHNR and FQNEAQ. The CDR3 runs 12 amino acids, cysteine and phenylalanine included. Only the CDR3 DNA is retained, 36 bases long and in frame from the first base. V ends up 4 bases short and J 6 bases short, with an unmatched junction base count of 2. This receptor chain uses TRBV7-9 and TRBJ2-7, with 8 bases matching TRBD1. The origin of this receptor is a woman in her thirties with osteosarcoma. The age is the age at diagnosis. Sequencing input: metastatic tumor tissue from the lung. This specimen's cell subset or site label, interpreted: lung metastasis of osteosarcoma. The nucleotides read TGTGCCAGCAGCTCGACAGGGGCCGAGCAGTACTTC. It specifies CASSSTGAEQYF.